One and the same sample provided the 20 T cell receptor beta chains below, sequenced in a study of blood T cell repertoires in COVID-19. Libraries were prepared by immunoSEQ multiplex PCR; TCRdb keeps only in-frame clonotypes and omits some of them. The sample includes roughly 320,000 clones, 85% to 90% seen only once; the top ten take roughly 6.1%. Sequencing input: peripheral blood. All receptors come from a woman aged 50 to 65 with COVID-19, enrolled during active disease.

This clone was picked up a small number of times. The chain has TRBV4-2 and TRBJ2-1; TRBD2 matches 7 bases. The CDR3 sequence is 16 residues long. From germline, CDR1 is LGHNA and CDR2 YNFKEQ. Germline trimming cut 3 bases from V and 10 bases from J; bases unmatched to any gene: 15. The CDR3 spells CASSQAKTGTTSEQFF. CDR3 coding DNA: TGTGCCAGCAGCCAGGCGAAAACCGGGACTACCTCAGAGCAGTTCTTC.

The V gene is TRBV4-1, the J gene TRBJ1-4; tentative D call: TRBD1 (6 bases). With 5 bases removed from V and 5 bases from J, the gap between germline ends came to 12 bases. CDR1 is MGHRA, CDR2 YSYEKL, per germline. CDR3 length: 14 residues. CDR3 loop: CASSSRGSNEKLFF. CDR3 nucleotides: TGCGCCAGCAGCAGCAGGGGATCCAATGAAAAACTGTTTTTT.

The rearrangement links TRBV6-5 to TRBJ2-1; 7 bases agree with TRBD2. Germline V gene data show CDR1 as MNHEY and CDR2 as SVGAGI. The CDR3 spans 14 residues. The J segment lost 3 bases and the V segment lost 2 bases, leaving 1 base of the junction unmatched. This CDR3 reads CASSYQRGYNEQFF. CDR3 coding DNA: TGTGCCAGCAGTTACCAGCGGGGCTACAATGAGCAGTTCTTC.

The chain recombines TRBV19 with TRBJ2-7; perhaps TRBD2 as D (5 bases). Trimming stripped 1 base from V and 6 bases from J, with 10 bases between. CDR3 size: 13 residues. The germline V gene encodes CDR1 LNHDA and CDR2 SQIVND (reference sequence). Here the CDR3 DNA reads TGTGCCAGTAGTATAGGGGGAGCGCCCGAGCAGTACTTC. Protein: CASSIGGAPEQYF.

The chain has TRBV11-2 and TRBJ2-5, with D hard to call. The CDR3 length is 15 residues. Germline V gene sequence: CDR1 SGHAT, CDR2 FQNNGV. V was clipped by 1 base and J by 7 bases, with 16 bases between them. The CDR3 region is CASSLGIGSLGTQYF. The CDR3 DNA is TGTGCCAGCAGCTTAGGAATCGGGTCACTGGGGACCCAGTACTTC.

The genes are TRBV6-4 and TRBJ1-1; D possibly corresponds to TRBD1 (6 bases). Trimming took 2 bases from V and 4 from J, leaving 11 bases between them. Germline CDR1 is MRHNA and CDR2 is SNTAGT. This CDR3 has 14 amino acids. In DNA, the CDR3 is TGTGCCAGCAGTGACGGAGGGGGGGGCACTGAAGCTTTCTTT. This translates into CASSDGGGGTEAFF.

The genes are TRBV5-4 and TRBJ2-7; TRBD2 agrees at 10 bases. Germline V gene data show CDR1 as SGHNT and CDR2 as YYREEE (reference sequence). Germline trimming cut 3 bases from V and 7 bases from J; bases unmatched to any gene: 4. This CDR3 spans 13 amino acids. In nucleotides, the CDR3 is TGTGCCAGCAGCTACGGACTAGCGGAAGAGCAGTACTTC. It translates to CASSYGLAEEQYF.

This clone was seen only a few times. The chain employs TRBV6-5 and TRBJ1-2; D may be TRBD1 (5 bases). The CDR3 consists of 14 residues. The germline gives CDR1 MNHEY, CDR2 SVGAGI. Trimming pared 6 bases from V and 6 bases from J, leaving 17 bases between. Here the CDR3 DNA reads TGTGCCAGCAGCCAGGTCCCTTGGGGGGATGGCTACACCTTC. Translation gives CASSQVPWGDGYTF.

The chain has TRBV2 and TRBJ1-2; 10 bases align to TRBD1. Germline-derived CDR1 and CDR2 are SNHLY and FYNNEI. The CDR3 has 17 residues. With 6 bases clipped from V and 5 bases from J, the junction kept 15 bases outside the gene matches. CDR3 in DNA: TGTGCCAGCAGCCAGACAGGGGGCGCGGGAGGTTGGTATGGCTACACCTTC. Its protein is CASSQTGGAGGWYGYTF.

The chain has TRBV6-5 and TRBJ2-2, with D perhaps TRBD2 (7 bases). The CDR3 loop spans 15 amino acids. Germline lookup yields CDR1 MNHEY and CDR2 SVGAGI. Trimming left V 8 bases short and J 3 bases short, with 16 bases between. The CDR3: CASLRGGPDTGELFF. Here the CDR3 DNA reads TGTGCCAGCTTGAGGGGGGGGCCAGACACCGGGGAGCTGTTTTTT.

The chain is built from TRBV3-1 (or the pseudogene TRBV3-2) and TRBJ2-2; 9 nucleotides agree with TRBD2. The junction had 12 bases not matched to a gene; V was cut back by 4 bases and J by 3 bases. Germline V lookup: CDR1 LGHDT, CDR2 YNNKEL (reference sequence). CDR3 size: 18 residues. The CDR3 DNA reads as TGTGCCAGCAGCCCAAGGGGACTTACTAGCGGGCACACCGGGGAGCTGTTTTTT. This translates into CASSPRGLTSGHTGELFF.

The genes are TRBV4-2 and TRBJ2-5; 9 bases agree with TRBD2. Trimming removed 1 base from V and 2 bases from J; junction bases left unmatched: 5. CDR3 length equals 16 residues. Germline-derived CDR1 and CDR2 are LGHNA and YNFKEQ. In nucleotides, the CDR3 is TGTGCCAGCAGCCAAGGTGCGGGGGGGGTTCAAGAGACCCAGTACTTC. Its protein is CASSQGAGGVQETQYF.

The J gene is TRBJ2-3, the V gene TRBV19; TRBD2 aligns across 9 bases. Trimming cost V 2 bases and J 2 bases; bases outside gene matches: 5. The germline V gene encodes CDR1 LNHDA and CDR2 SQIVND (reference sequence). This CDR3 comprises 16 residues. The CDR3 is CASSIQAGGFTDTQYF. CDR3 coding DNA: TGTGCCAGTAGTATACAAGCGGGAGGATTCACAGATACGCAGTATTTT.

This sequence joins TRBV3-1 (or the pseudogene TRBV3-2) and TRBJ2-1; unclear D gene. CDR3 length: 15 amino acids. Per the germline V gene, CDR1 is LGHDT and CDR2 is YNNKEL (reference sequence). The ends were cut back, 1 base at V and 0 bases at J, with 7 bases in the middle. CDR3 amino acids: CASSQGYSSYNEQFF. In DNA, the CDR3 is TGTGCCAGCAGCCAAGGGTATAGCTCCTACAATGAGCAGTTCTTC.

The chain carries TRBV15 and TRBJ1-1; D is possibly TRBD1 (5 bases). V shed 1 base and J shed 1 base, with 16 bases lying between them. Germline-derived CDR1 and CDR2 are LNHNV and YYDKDF (reference sequence). This CDR3 is built from 17 residues. The CDR3 region has the DNA TGTGCCACCAGCAGAGGGGGCCCCACGGCCGGGAACACTGAAGCTTTCTTT. Residues: CATSRGGPTAGNTEAFF.

This chain connects TRBV3-1 (or the pseudogene TRBV3-2) to TRBJ2-1; 7 bases fit TRBD2. V lost 0 bases to trimming and J lost 5 bases; unmatched junction nucleotides: 7. This CDR3 spans 16 amino acids. Germline loops: CDR1 LGHDT, CDR2 YNNKEL (reference sequence). The CDR3 DNA follows: TGTGCCAGCAGCCAAGAATCAACGGGAGGAGACAATGAGCAGTTCTTC. This codes for CASSQESTGGDNEQFF.

The V gene is TRBV11-2, the J gene TRBJ2-3; TRBD2 agrees at 12 bases. The CDR3 spans 15 residues. From germline, CDR1 is SGHAT and CDR2 FQNNGV. The V segment lost 3 bases and the J segment 4 bases; nucleotides outside the gene matches: 2. This CDR3 is CASSLTSGRADTQYF. CDR3 in DNA: TGTGCCAGCAGCTTGACTAGCGGGAGAGCAGATACGCAGTATTTT.

The gene calls are TRBV30 and TRBJ1-3, with D uncertain. V was trimmed by 0 bases and J by 0 bases, leaving 6 bases between them. Looked up from germline, CDR1 is GTSNPN and CDR2 is SVGIG (reference sequence). The CDR3 is 14 residues long. CDR3 region: CAWSVLYSGNTIYF. CDR3 nucleotides: TGTGCCTGGAGTGTACTCTACTCTGGAAACACCATATATTTT.

This chain's CDR3 is CASSLVWTSGSVSYEQYF. In nucleotides, the CDR3 is TGTGCCAGCAGTTTAGTATGGACTAGCGGTTCAGTCTCCTACGAGCAGTACTTC. The V call is TRBV27, the J call TRBJ2-7; 10 bases map to TRBD2. With V trimmed by 2 bases and J by 0 bases, 10 bases remained unmatched. Germline V gene sequence: CDR1 MNHEY, CDR2 SMNVEV (reference sequence). The CDR3 runs to 18 residues.

V is TRBV4-2 and J is TRBJ2-1, with TRBD2 identical over 8 bases. The trim removed 0 bases at V and 0 bases at J, leaving 16 bases unmatched. CDR1 and CDR2 from the germline V gene are LGHNA and YNFKEQ. The CDR3 sequence is 21 residues long. The CDR3 here is CASSQELRNSGTRRSYNEQFF. The CDR3 DNA reads TGTGCCAGCAGCCAAGAGTTGAGGAATAGCGGGACCCGCCGCTCCTACAATGAGCAGTTCTTC.